The T cell receptor (beta chain) described here comes from a study of shared clonotypes between healthy human individuals. The CDR3 is made up of 15 amino acids. The germline V gene has CDR1 SGHAT and CDR2 FQDESV (reference sequence). V dropped 5 bases and J dropped 1; count of bases not matched to a gene: 5. Comments on this clone: Its matching antigen is unknown.

Study outcomes and limitations: Estimated richness values were generally larger in naive subsets than in memory subsets.

Genomic DNA of each subset was evenly split across several immunoSEQ plates. Repertoires were generated with immunoSEQ multiplex PCR, while TCRdb's copy carries only in-frame clones and drops some. The table lists about 2.3 million clones, approximately 93% of them singletons. The sequencing input was naive CD4+ T cells from PBMCs. The subset here: CD45RA+ positively selected. The genes are TRBV11-1 and TRBJ2-1; 7 bases are shared with TRBD2. The sequence was collected from a young man in good health. Some clones in this sample may be carry-over from other donors' samples. CDR3 in DNA: TGTGCCAGCAGCCAGAAGCGGGAATCCTACAATGAGCAGTTCTTC. It yields the protein CASSQKRESYNEQFF.